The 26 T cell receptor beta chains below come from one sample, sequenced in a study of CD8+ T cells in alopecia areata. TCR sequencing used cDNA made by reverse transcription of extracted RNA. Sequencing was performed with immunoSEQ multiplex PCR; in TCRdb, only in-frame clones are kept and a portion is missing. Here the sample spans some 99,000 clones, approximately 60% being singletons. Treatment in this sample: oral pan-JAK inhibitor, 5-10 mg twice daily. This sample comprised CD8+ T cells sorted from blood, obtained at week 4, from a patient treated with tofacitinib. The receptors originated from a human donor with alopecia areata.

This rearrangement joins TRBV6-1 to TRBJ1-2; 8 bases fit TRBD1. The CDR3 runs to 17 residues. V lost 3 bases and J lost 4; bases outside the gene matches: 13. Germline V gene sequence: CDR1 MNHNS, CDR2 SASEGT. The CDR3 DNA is TGTGCCAGCAGTGACAATTGGGACAGGATCGGTCTCTATGGCTACACCTTC. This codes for CASSDNWDRIGLYGYTF.

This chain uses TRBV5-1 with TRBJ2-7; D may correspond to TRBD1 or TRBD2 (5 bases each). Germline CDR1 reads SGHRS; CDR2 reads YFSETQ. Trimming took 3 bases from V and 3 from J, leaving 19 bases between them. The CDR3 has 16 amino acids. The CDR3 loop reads CASSSAGDAVFYEQYF. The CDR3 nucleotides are TGCGCCAGCAGCTCGGCCGGGGACGCCGTATTCTACGAGCAGTACTTC.

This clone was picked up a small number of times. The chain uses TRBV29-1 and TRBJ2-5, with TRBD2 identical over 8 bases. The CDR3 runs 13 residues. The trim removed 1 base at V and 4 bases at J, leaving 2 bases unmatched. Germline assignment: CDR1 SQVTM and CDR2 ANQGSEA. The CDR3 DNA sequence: TGCAGCGTTGAAGGGGGACTAGGAGAGACCCAGTACTTC. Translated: CSVEGGLGETQYF.

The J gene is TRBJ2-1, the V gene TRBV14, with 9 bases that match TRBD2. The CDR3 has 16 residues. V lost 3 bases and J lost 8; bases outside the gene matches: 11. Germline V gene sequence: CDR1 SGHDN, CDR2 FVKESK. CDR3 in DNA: TGTGCCAGCAGCCAGCCGGGACTAGCTCCTTCGGATGAGCAGTTCTTC. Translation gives CASSQPGLAPSDEQFF. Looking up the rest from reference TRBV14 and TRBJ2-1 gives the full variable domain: EAGVTQFPSHSVIEKGQTVTLRCDPISGHDNLYWYRRVMGKEIKFLLHFVKESKQDESGMPNNRFLAERTGGTYSTLKVQPAELEDSGVYFCASSQPGLAPSDEQFFGPGTRLTVL.

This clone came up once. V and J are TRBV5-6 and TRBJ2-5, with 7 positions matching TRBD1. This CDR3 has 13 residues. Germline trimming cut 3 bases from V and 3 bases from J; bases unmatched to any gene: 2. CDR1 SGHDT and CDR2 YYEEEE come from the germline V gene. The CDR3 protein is CASSSTGEETQYF. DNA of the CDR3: TGTGCCAGCAGCTCTACAGGGGAAGAGACCCAGTACTTC.

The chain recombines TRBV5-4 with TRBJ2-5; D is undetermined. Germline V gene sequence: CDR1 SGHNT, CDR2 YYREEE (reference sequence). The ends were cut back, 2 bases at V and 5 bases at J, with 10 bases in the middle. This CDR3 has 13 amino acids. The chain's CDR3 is CASSFWGLETQYF. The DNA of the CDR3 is TGTGCCAGCAGCTTTTGGGGTCTCGAGACCCAGTACTTC.

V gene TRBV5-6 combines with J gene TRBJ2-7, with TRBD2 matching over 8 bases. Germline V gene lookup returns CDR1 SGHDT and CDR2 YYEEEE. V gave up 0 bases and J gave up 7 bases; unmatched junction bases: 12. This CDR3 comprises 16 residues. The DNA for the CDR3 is TGTGCCAGCAGCTTGGCCCCAGCGGGGGTCCAGGGTGAGCAGTACTTC. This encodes CASSLAPAGVQGEQYF. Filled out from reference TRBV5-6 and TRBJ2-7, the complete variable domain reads DAGVTQSPTHLIKTRGQQVTLRCSPKSGHDTVSWYQQALGQGPQFIFQYYEEEERQRGNFPDRFSGHQFPNYSSELNVNALLLGDSALYLCASSLAPAGVQGEQYFGPGTRLTVT.

CDR3 sequence (DNA): TGCGCCAGCAGCTTGGTGGTCAGACCCACAGATACGCAGTATTTT. Protein product: CASSLVVRPTDTQYF. This chain uses TRBV5-1 with TRBJ2-3; no definite D call. With 0 bases removed from V and 2 bases from J, the gap between germline ends came to 10 bases. CDR1 is SGHRS and CDR2 is YFSETQ in the germline V gene. The CDR3 is 15 residues long.

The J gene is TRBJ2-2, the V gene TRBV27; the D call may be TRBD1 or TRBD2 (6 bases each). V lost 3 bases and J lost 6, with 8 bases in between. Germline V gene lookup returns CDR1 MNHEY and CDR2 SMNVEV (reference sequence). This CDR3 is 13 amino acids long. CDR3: CASSFGGSGELFF. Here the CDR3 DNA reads TGTGCCAGCAGTTTCGGGGGCTCCGGGGAGCTGTTTTTT.

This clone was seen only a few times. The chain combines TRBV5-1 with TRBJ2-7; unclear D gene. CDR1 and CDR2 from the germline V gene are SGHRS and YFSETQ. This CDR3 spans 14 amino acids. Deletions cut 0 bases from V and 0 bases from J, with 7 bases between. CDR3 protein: CASSLEKSSYEQYF. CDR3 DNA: TGCGCCAGCAGCTTGGAGAAGAGCTCCTACGAGCAGTACTTC.

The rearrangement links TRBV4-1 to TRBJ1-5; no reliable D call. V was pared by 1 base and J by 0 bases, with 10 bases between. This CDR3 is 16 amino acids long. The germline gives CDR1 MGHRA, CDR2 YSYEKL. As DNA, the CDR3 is TGCGCCAGCAGCCAAGCGACATCCTATAGCAATCAGCCCCAGCATTTT. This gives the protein CASSQATSYSNQPQHF.

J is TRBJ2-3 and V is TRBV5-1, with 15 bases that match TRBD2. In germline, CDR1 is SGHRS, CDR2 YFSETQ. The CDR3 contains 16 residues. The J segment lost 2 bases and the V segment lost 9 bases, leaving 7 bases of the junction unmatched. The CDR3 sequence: CATSGLAGGDTDTQYF. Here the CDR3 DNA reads TGCGCCACCTCGGGACTAGCGGGGGGAGACACAGATACGCAGTATTTT.

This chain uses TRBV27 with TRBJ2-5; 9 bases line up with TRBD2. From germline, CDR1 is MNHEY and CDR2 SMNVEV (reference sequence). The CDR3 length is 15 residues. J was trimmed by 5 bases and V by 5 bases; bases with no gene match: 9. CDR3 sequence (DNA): TGTGCCAGCAGTCCAAGCGGGAGGCGCGGGGAGACCCAGTACTTC. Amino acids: CASSPSGRRGETQYF.

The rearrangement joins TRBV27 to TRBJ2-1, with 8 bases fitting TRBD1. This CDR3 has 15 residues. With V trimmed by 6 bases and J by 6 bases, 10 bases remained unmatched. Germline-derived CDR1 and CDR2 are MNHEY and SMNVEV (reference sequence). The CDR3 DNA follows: TGTGCCAGCAGCCCCCATGGGCAGGGGGCCAATGAGCAGTTCTTC. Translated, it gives CASSPHGQGANEQFF.

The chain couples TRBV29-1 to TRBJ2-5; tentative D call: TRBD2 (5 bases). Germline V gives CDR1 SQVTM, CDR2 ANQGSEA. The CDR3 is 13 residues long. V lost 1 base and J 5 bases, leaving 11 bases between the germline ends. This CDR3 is CSVEGLAAETQYF. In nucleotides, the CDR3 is TGCAGCGTTGAAGGTCTAGCTGCGGAGACCCAGTACTTC.

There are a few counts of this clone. The CDR3 DNA follows: TGCGCCAGCAGCCAAGTGAAGGGCACAGATACGCAGTATTTT. It yields the protein CASSQVKGTDTQYF. The chain joins TRBV4-1 to TRBJ2-3, with D uncertain. This CDR3 spans 14 amino acids. Germline loops: CDR1 MGHRA, CDR2 YSYEKL. The V and J ends lost 1 base and 1 base respectively, with 6 bases between them.

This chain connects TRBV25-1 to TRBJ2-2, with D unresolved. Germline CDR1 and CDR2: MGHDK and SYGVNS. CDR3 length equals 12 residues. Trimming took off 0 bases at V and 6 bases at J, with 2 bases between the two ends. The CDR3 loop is CASSEYAGELFF. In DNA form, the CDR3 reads TGTGCCAGCAGTGAATATGCCGGGGAGCTGTTTTTT.

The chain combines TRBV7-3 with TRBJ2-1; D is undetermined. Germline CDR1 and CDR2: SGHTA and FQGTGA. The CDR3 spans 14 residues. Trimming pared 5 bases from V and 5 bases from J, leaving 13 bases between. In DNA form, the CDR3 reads TGTGCCAGCAGCCCCATTGTTGGACACAATGAGCAGTTCTTC. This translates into CASSPIVGHNEQFF.

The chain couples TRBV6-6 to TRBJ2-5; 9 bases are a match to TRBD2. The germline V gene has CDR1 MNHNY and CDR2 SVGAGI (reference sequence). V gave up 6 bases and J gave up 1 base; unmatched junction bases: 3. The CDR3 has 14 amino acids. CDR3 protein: CASSLGLAQETQYF. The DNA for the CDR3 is TGTGCCAGCAGCCTGGGACTAGCCCAAGAGACCCAGTACTTC.

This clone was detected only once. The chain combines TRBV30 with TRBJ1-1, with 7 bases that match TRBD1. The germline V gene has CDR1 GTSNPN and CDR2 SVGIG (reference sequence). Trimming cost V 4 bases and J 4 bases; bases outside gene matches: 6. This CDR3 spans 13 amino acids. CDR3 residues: CAWTQGTGTEAFF. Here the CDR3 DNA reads TGTGCCTGGACACAGGGGACGGGCACTGAAGCTTTCTTT.

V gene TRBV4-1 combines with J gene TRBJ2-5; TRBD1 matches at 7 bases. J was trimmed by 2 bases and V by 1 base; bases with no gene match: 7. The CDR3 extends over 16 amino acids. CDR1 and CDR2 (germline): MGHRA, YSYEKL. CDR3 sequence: CASSQVIGGQQETQYF. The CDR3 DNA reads TGCGCCAGCAGCCAAGTAATTGGGGGACAGCAAGAGACCCAGTACTTC.

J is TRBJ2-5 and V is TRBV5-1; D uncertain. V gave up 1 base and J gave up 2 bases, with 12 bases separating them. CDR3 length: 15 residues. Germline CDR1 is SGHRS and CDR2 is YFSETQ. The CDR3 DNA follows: TGCGCCAGCAGCTTGCGTGGCAACCAACAAGAGACCCAGTACTTC. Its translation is CASSLRGNQQETQYF.

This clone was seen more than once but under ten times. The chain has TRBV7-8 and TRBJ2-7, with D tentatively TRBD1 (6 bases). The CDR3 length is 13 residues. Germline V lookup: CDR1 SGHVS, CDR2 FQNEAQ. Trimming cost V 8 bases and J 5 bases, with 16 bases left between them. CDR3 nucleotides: TGTGCCAGCCAACCAACCGGGACAAACGAGCAGTACTTC. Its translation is CASQPTGTNEQYF.

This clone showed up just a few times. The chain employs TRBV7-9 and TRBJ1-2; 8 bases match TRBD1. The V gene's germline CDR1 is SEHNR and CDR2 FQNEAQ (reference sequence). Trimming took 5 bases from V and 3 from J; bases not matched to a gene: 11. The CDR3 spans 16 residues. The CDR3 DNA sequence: TGTGCCAGCAGCACCAACCCAGGGGGCGCAGACTATGGCTACACCTTC. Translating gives CASSTNPGGADYGYTF. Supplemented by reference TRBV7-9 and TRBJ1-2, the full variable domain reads DTGVSQNPRHKITKRGQNVTFRCDPISEHNRLYWYRQTLGQGPEFLTYFQNEAQLEKSRLLSDRFSAERPKGSFSTLEIQRTEQGDSAMYLCASSTNPGGADYGYTFGSGTRLTVV.

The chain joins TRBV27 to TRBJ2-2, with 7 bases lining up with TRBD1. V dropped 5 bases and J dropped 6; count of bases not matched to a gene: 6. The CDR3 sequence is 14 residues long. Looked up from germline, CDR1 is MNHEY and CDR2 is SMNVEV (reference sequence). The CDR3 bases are TGTGCCAGCAGTAGGGACAGTGGGTCCGGGGAGCTGTTTTTT. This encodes CASSRDSGSGELFF.

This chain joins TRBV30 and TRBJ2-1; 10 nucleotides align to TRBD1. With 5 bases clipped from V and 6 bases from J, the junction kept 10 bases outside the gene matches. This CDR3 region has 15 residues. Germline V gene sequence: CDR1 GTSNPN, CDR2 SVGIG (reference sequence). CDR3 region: CAWGEDRGLRNEQFF. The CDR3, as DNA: TGTGCCTGGGGAGAAGACAGGGGGCTACGCAATGAGCAGTTCTTC.